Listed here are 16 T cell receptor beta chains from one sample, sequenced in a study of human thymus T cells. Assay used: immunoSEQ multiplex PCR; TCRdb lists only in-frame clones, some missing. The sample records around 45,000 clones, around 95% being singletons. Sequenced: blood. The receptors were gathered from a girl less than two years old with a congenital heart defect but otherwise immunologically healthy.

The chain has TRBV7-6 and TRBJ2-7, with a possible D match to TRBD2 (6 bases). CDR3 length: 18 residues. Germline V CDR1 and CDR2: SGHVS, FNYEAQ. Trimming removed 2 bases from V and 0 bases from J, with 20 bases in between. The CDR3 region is CASSLTPPGRESSYEQYF. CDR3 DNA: TGTGCCAGCAGCTTAACCCCCCCGGGACGGGAGAGCTCCTACGAGCAGTACTTC.

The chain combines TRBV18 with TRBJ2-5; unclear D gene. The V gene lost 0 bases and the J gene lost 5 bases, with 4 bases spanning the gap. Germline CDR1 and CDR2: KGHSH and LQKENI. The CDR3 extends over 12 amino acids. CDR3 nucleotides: TGTGCCAGCTCACCACCCTTGGAGACCCAGTACTTC. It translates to CASSPPLETQYF.

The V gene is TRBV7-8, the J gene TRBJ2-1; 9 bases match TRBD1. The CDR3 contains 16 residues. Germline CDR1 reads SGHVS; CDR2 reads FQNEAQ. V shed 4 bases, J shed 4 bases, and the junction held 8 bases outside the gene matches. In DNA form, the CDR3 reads TGTGCCAGCAGCTCGCCGGGACAGGGTTTTTACAATGAGCAGTTCTTC. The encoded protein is CASSSPGQGFYNEQFF.

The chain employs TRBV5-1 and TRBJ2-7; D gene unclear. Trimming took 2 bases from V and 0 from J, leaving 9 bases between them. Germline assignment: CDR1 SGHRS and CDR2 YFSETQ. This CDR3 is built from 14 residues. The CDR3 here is CASSFSGSSYEQYF. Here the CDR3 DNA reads TGCGCCAGCAGCTTCTCAGGCAGCTCCTACGAGCAGTACTTC. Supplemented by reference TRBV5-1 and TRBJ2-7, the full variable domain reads KAGVTQTPRYLIKTRGQQVTLSCSPISGHRSVSWYQQTPGQGLQFLFEYFSETQRNKGNFPGRFSGRQFSNSRSEMNVSTLELGDSALYLCASSFSGSSYEQYFGPGTRLTVT.

DNA for the CDR3: TGTGCCAGCAGTGAATATGGAGATTTTCATGGCTACACCTTC. It codes for CASSEYGDFHGYTF. The genes are TRBV25-1 and TRBJ1-2; no clear D gene. CDR1 is MGHDK, CDR2 SYGVNS, per germline. Trimming pared 0 bases from V and 6 bases from J, leaving 11 bases between. This CDR3 is 14 amino acids long.

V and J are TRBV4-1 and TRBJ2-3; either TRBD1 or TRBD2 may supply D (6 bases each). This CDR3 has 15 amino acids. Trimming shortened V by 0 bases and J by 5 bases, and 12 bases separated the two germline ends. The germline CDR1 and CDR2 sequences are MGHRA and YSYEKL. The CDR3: CASSQDVQGGDTQYF. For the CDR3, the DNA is TGCGCCAGCAGCCAAGATGTACAGGGAGGAGATACGCAGTATTTT.

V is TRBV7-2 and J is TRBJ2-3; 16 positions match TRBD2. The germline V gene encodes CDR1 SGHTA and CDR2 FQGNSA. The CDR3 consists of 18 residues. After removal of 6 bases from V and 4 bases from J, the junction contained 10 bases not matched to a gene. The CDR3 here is CASRHGTSGREGPDTQYF. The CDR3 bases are TGTGCCAGCAGACATGGGACTAGCGGGAGGGAAGGTCCAGATACGCAGTATTTT.

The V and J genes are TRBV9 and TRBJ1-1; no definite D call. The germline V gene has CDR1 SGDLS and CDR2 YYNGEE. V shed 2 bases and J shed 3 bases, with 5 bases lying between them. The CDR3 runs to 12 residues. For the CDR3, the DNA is TGTGCCAGCAGCGTTTTTGACACTGAAGCTTTCTTT. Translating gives CASSVFDTEAFF.

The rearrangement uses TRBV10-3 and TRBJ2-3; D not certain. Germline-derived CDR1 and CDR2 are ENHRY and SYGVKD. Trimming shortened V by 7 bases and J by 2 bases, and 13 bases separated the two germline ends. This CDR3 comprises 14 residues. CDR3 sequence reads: CAITDHRFTDTQYF. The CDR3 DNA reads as TGTGCCATCACTGACCACAGATTCACAGATACGCAGTATTTT.

CDR3 residues: CASTGLYSREKLFF. The CDR3 DNA is TGTGCCAGCACCGGACTATATTCGAGGGAAAAACTGTTTTTT. This chain connects TRBV2 to TRBJ1-4, with D uncertain. CDR3 size: 14 residues. The V end was cut by 7 bases, the J end by 8 bases, with 17 bases between. Germline values: CDR1 SNHLY, CDR2 FYNNEI.

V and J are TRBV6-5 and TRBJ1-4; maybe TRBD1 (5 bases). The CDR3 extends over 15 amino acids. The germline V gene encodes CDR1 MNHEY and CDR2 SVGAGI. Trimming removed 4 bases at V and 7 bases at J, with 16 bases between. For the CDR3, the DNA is TGTGCCAGCAGTTCTCTTTGGGGGGAGACTGAAAAACTGTTTTTT. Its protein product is CASSSLWGETEKLFF.

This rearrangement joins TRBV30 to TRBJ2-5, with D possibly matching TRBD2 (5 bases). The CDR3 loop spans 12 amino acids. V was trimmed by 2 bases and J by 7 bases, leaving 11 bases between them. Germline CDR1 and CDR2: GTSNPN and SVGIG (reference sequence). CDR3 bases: TGTGCCTGGAGTTACGGGGTCGGGACCCAGTACTTC. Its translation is CAWSYGVGTQYF.

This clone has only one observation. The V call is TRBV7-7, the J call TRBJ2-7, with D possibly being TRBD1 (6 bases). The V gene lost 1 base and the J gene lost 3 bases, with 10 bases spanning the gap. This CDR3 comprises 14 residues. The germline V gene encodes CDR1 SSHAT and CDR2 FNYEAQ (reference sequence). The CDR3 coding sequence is TGTGCCAGCAGCTTAGGGCCCAGGGGCTACGAGCAGTACTTC. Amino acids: CASSLGPRGYEQYF.

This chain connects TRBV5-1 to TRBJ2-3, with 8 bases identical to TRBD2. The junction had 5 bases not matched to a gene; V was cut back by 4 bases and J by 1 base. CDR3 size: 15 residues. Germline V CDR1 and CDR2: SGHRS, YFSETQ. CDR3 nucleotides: TGCGCCAGCAGCCCCACTAGCGGAGGCACAGATACGCAGTATTTT. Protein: CASSPTSGGTDTQYF.

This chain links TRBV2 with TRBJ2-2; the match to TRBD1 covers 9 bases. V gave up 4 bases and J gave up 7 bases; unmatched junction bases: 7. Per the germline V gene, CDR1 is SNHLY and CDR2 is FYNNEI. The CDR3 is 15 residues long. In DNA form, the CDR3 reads TGTGCCAGCAGTGGGGACAGGGATGAGGGCGGGGAGCTGTTTTTT. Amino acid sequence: CASSGDRDEGGELFF.

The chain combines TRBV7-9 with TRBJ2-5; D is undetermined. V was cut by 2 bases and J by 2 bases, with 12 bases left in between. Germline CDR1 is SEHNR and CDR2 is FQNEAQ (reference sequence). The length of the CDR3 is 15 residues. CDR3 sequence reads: CASSLQGLLQETQYF. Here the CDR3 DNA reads TGTGCCAGCAGCTTACAAGGCCTCTTACAAGAGACCCAGTACTTC.